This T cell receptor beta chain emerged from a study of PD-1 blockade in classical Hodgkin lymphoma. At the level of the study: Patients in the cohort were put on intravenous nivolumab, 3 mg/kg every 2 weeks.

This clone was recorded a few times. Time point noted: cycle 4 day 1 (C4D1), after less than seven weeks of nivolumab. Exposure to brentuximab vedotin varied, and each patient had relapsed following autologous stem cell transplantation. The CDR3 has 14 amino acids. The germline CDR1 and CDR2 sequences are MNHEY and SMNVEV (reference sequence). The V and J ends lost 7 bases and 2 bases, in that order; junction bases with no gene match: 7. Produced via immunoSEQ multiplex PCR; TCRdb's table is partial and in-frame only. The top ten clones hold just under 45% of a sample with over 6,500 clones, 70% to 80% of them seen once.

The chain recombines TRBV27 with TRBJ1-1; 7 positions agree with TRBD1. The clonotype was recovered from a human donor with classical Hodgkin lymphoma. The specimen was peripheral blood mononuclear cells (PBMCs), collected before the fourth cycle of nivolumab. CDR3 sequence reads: CASKLTGVNTEAFF. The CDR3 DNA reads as TGTGCCAGCAAACTAACAGGGGTCAACACTGAAGCTTTCTTT.